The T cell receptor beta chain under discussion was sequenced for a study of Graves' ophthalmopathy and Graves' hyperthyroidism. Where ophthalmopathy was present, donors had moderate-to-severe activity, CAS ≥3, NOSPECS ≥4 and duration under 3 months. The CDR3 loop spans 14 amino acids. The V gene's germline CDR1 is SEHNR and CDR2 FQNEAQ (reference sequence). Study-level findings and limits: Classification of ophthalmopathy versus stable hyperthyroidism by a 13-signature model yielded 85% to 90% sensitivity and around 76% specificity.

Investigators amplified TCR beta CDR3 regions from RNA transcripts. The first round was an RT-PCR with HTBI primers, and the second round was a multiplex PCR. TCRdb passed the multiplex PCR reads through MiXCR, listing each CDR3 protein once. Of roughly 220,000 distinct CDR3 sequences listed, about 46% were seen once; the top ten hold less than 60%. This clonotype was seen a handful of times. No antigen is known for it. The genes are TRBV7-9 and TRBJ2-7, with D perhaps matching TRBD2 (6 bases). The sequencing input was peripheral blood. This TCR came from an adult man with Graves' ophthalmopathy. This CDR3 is CAIGVAGTAYEQYF. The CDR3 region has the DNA TGTGCGATCGGTGTGGCGGGAACGGCCTACGAGCAGTACTTC.